The 29 T cell receptor beta chains presented below share a single source sample, sequenced in a study of early T cells in non-severe SARS-CoV-2 infection. One entry per CDR3 protein results from TCRdb running MiXCR on the 5' RACE reads. The repertoire holds under 35,000 distinct CDR3 sequences, with roughly 7.2% as singletons. The sample was whole blood. The receptors shown here come from an adult who was a healthcare worker with PCR-confirmed SARS-CoV-2 infection or an uninfected control (not recorded which).

This rearrangement joins TRBV5-6 to TRBJ2-3, with 9 bases that match TRBD2. CDR1 is SGHDT and CDR2 is YYEEEE in the germline V gene. The J segment lost 2 bases and the V segment lost 4 bases, leaving 11 bases of the junction unmatched. The CDR3 extends over 17 amino acids. CDR3 region: CASSTLEAGGHTDTQYF. DNA of the CDR3: TGTGCCAGCAGCACATTGGAAGCGGGAGGCCACACAGATACGCAGTATTTT.

This clonotype was found many times. The chain couples TRBV27 to TRBJ2-5; TRBD2 agrees at 7 bases. The ends lost 2 bases at V and 2 bases at J; junction bases unmatched: 5. This CDR3 spans 15 amino acids. Germline V CDR1 and CDR2: MNHEY, SMNVEV (reference sequence). The CDR3 DNA reads as TGTGCCAGCAGTTTACGCGGGGGAGGTCAAGAGACCCAGTACTTC. Translation gives CASSLRGGGQETQYF.

This clonotype was counted many times. The chain uses TRBV19 and TRBJ1-2; D not certain. Germline V gene lookup returns CDR1 LNHDA and CDR2 SQIVND (reference sequence). Trimming removed 6 bases at V and 0 bases at J, with 11 bases between. The CDR3 has 14 residues. The CDR3: CASRIVKANYGYTF. The CDR3 DNA sequence: TGTGCCAGTAGGATCGTAAAAGCTAACTATGGCTACACCTTC.

This clonotype was recorded a few times. This CDR3 is CASTTSGSSLEQFF. For the CDR3, the DNA is TGCGCCAGCACCACTAGCGGGAGTAGCCTTGAGCAGTTCTTC. The chain couples TRBV5-1 to TRBJ2-1; TRBD2 matches 11 bases. The CDR3 has 14 residues. The germline CDR1 and CDR2 sequences are SGHRS and YFSETQ. Losses at the gene ends were 6 bases for V and 9 bases for J; bases not matched to a gene: 8. Full variable domain (missing parts from reference TRBV5-1 and TRBJ2-1): KAGVTQTPRYLIKTRGQQVTLSCSPISGHRSVSWYQQTPGQGLQFLFEYFSETQRNKGNFPGRFSGRQFSNSRSEMNVSTLELGDSALYLCASTTSGSSLEQFFGPGTRLTVL.

This clonotype was recorded at least ten times. The V gene is TRBV7-6, the J gene TRBJ2-1; 7 nucleotides match TRBD2. From germline, CDR1 is SGHVS and CDR2 FNYEAQ. J lost 10 bases, V lost 4 bases, and 7 bases had no gene match. The CDR3 is made up of 13 amino acids. The CDR3 DNA reads as TGTGCCAGCAGCTATCGACTAGCAGGGGAGCAGTTCTTC. Its translation: CASSYRLAGEQFF.

The sample holds many counts of this clonotype. V gene TRBV11-2 combines with J gene TRBJ2-1, with no clear D. The CDR3 spans 14 residues. V lost 0 bases and J 7 bases, leaving 10 bases between the germline ends. Germline-derived CDR1 and CDR2 are SGHAT and FQNNGV. Here the CDR3 DNA reads TGTGCCAGCAGCTTAGAAAATCCTGGGAATGAGCAGTTCTTC. Its translation: CASSLENPGNEQFF.

The chain couples TRBV5-5 to TRBJ2-7; D unclear. Germline CDR1 SGHKS, CDR2 YYEKEE (reference sequence). The CDR3 is made up of 15 amino acids. Trimming left V 0 bases short and J 1 base short, with 11 bases between. CDR3 coding DNA: TGTGCCAGCAGCTTGGTTAGCTACTTATCCTACGAGCAGTACTTC. It specifies CASSLVSYLSYEQYF.

This clonotype showed up many times. The chain uses TRBV7-6 and TRBJ1-5; D is possibly TRBD1 (5 bases). V lost 5 bases and J lost 6, with 17 bases in between. Germline values: CDR1 SGHVS, CDR2 FNYEAQ. This CDR3 is 15 amino acids long. The CDR3 spells CASSLSGARGQPQHF. In DNA, the CDR3 is TGTGCCAGCAGCCTTTCTGGGGCGCGAGGTCAGCCCCAGCATTTT.

In this sample, this clonotype turned up many times. V and J are TRBV6-1 and TRBJ2-2; D possibly corresponds to TRBD1 (6 bases). The CDR3 spans 14 residues. In germline, CDR1 is MNHNS, CDR2 SASEGT. V gave up 8 bases and J gave up 1 base, with 11 bases separating them. The CDR3 reads CASERTENTGELFF. DNA of the CDR3: TGTGCCAGCGAAAGGACAGAGAACACCGGGGAGCTGTTTTTT.

This clonotype was observed a few times. The chain recombines TRBV9 with TRBJ2-7, with unresolved D. V gave up 4 bases and J gave up 1 base, with 12 bases separating them. Germline assignment: CDR1 SGDLS and CDR2 YYNGEE. The CDR3 consists of 14 residues. The CDR3 DNA is TGTGCCAGCAGCTCCGACCTGGGGTCCTACGAGCAGTACTTC. This translates into CASSSDLGSYEQYF.

This clonotype was picked up a small number of times. The chain uses TRBV7-3 and TRBJ2-1; D is undetermined. The V gene's germline CDR1 is SGHTA and CDR2 FQGTGA. The CDR3 is 13 amino acids. The V gene lost 2 bases and the J gene lost 4 bases, with 6 bases spanning the gap. CDR3 DNA: TGTGCCAGCAGCTTATCGACTTACAATGAGCAGTTCTTC. This encodes CASSLSTYNEQFF.

This clonotype was detected ten times or more. V is TRBV5-1 and J is TRBJ2-3, with a tentative D call TRBD1 (5 bases). With 4 bases removed from V and 6 bases from J, the gap between germline ends came to 12 bases. The CDR3 contains 13 residues. Germline CDR1 reads SGHRS; CDR2 reads YFSETQ. The CDR3 here is CASSVLQEDTQYF. CDR3 in DNA: TGCGCCAGCAGCGTATTACAGGAGGATACGCAGTATTTT.

This clonotype has a count of ten or more. The chain is built from TRBV12-3 or TRBV12-4 and TRBJ2-7, with TRBD2 as a possible D gene (5 bases). The CDR3 runs to 14 residues. The ends were cut back, 6 bases at V and 2 bases at J, with 14 bases in the middle. CDR3: CASSLTTGTYEQYF. Here the CDR3 DNA reads TGTGCCAGCAGCCTAACCACCGGGACCTACGAGCAGTACTTC.

This clonotype was seen ten or more times. The V gene is TRBV9, the J gene TRBJ2-1, with TRBD1 matching over 7 bases. Trimming removed 4 bases from V and 4 bases from J; junction bases left unmatched: 8. This CDR3 contains 15 residues. CDR1 and CDR2 from the germline V gene are SGDLS and YYNGEE. The CDR3 bases are TGTGCCAGCAGCACGACAGGGTCCCCTTACAATGAGCAGTTCTTC. This encodes CASSTTGSPYNEQFF. The full variable domain, in which reference TRBV9 and TRBJ2-1 provide the parts outside the CDR3, is DSGVTQTPKHLITATGQRVTLRCSPRSGDLSVYWYQQSLDQGLQFLIQYYNGEERAKGNILERFSAQQFPDLHSELNLSSLELGDSALYFCASSTTGSPYNEQFFGPGTRLTVL.

Many counts were recorded for this clonotype. The chain recombines TRBV11-2 with TRBJ2-7; D not certain. The CDR3 extends over 14 amino acids. Trimming shortened V by 5 bases and J by 0 bases, and 11 bases separated the two germline ends. Looked up from germline, CDR1 is SGHAT and CDR2 is FQNNGV. Here the CDR3 reads CASSLYQSSYEQYF. CDR3 nucleotides: TGTGCCAGCAGCCTCTACCAAAGCTCCTACGAGCAGTACTTC.

CDR3 DNA sequence: TGCAGTGCTAGACCTTCCGCCTCGGGACTGCCCCTCAAGGGGCAGTTCTTC. This codes for CSARPSASGLPLKGQFF. V gene TRBV20-1 combines with J gene TRBJ2-1, with TRBD2 as a possible D gene (6 bases). V lost 2 bases, J lost 12 bases, and 29 bases lay in between. There are 17 residues in the CDR3. Germline values: CDR1 DFQATT, CDR2 SNEGSKA (reference sequence).

This clonotype was picked up many times. This sequence joins TRBV6-4 and TRBJ2-1, with D possibly matching TRBD2 (7 bases). Germline-derived CDR1 and CDR2 are MRHNA and SNTAGT. V dropped 8 bases and J dropped 0 bases, with 26 bases sitting between them. This CDR3 has 19 amino acids. The CDR3 DNA follows: TGTGCCAGCCCCCGAGCCGGGGGGCTAACCTTATGCTCCTACAATGAGCAGTTCTTC. Residues: CASPRAGGLTLCSYNEQFF.

This clonotype was observed at least ten times. The chain combines TRBV15 with TRBJ1-1; no clear D gene. The CDR3 totals 13 residues. CDR1 LNHNV and CDR2 YYDKDF come from the germline V gene (reference sequence). The V end was cut by 4 bases, the J end by 1 base, with 7 bases between. This CDR3 reads CATSTQRNTEAFF. CDR3 DNA sequence: TGTGCCACCAGCACCCAGAGGAACACTGAAGCTTTCTTT.

This clonotype showed up many times. V is TRBV5-1 and J is TRBJ2-2, with 8 nucleotides matching TRBD1. There are 17 residues in the CDR3. Trimming cost V 0 bases and J 4 bases; bases outside gene matches: 8. Germline CDR1 is SGHRS and CDR2 is YFSETQ. The CDR3 DNA reads TGCGCCAGCAGCTTGGCCGTAAGACAGGGGTTCACCGGGGAGCTGTTTTTT. Protein: CASSLAVRQGFTGELFF. Using reference TRBV5-1 and TRBJ2-2 for the parts outside the CDR3, the full variable domain is KAGVTQTPRYLIKTRGQQVTLSCSPISGHRSVSWYQQTPGQGLQFLFEYFSETQRNKGNFPGRFSGRQFSNSRSEMNVSTLELGDSALYLCASSLAVRQGFTGELFFGEGSRLTVL.

This clonotype was seen repeatedly, ten times or more. CDR3 sequence: CASSSLGGDLSSYNEQFF. Here the CDR3 DNA reads TGTGCCAGCAGCTCCCTAGGGGGAGATTTAAGCTCCTACAATGAGCAGTTCTTC. V gene TRBV7-9 combines with J gene TRBJ2-1; TRBD1 is a possible D gene (6 bases). V lost 4 bases and J lost 0, with 19 bases in between. There are 18 residues in the CDR3. Germline loops: CDR1 SEHNR, CDR2 FQNEAQ (reference sequence).

The table lists this clonotype with many counts. DNA for the CDR3: TGCAGTGCTAGTCGGGGGCAAGTCTACAATGAGCAGTTCTTC. This gives the protein CSASRGQVYNEQFF. The chain uses TRBV20-1 and TRBJ2-1; D assignment may be TRBD1 or TRBD2 (6 bases each). V lost 3 bases, J lost 3 bases, and 12 bases lay in between. CDR1 DFQATT and CDR2 SNEGSKA come from the germline V gene (reference sequence). The CDR3 has 14 residues.

This clonotype has at least ten counts. CDR3 region: CASSLVLAGGPISYNEQFF. CDR3 nucleotides: TGTGCCAGCAGCTTAGTACTAGCGGGAGGGCCAATCTCCTACAATGAGCAGTTCTTC. The chain links TRBV7-8 to TRBJ2-1, with 13 bases fitting TRBD2. CDR3 length: 19 residues. With V trimmed by 1 base and J by 0 bases, 6 bases remained unmatched. Per germline, CDR1 SGHVS and CDR2 FQNEAQ. The full variable domain, in which reference TRBV7-8 and TRBJ2-1 provide the parts outside the CDR3, is GAGVSQSPRYKVAKRGQDVALRCDPISGHVSLFWYQQALGQGPEFLTYFQNEAQLDKSGLPSDRFFAERPEGSVSTLKIQRTQQEDSAVYLCASSLVLAGGPISYNEQFFGPGTRLTVL.

This clonotype was found many times. This chain uses TRBV5-1 with TRBJ2-1; D assignment may be TRBD1 or TRBD2 (7 bases each). Germline V gene lookup returns CDR1 SGHRS and CDR2 YFSETQ. This CDR3 contains 19 residues. V was pared by 2 bases and J by 1 base, with 22 bases between. CDR3 DNA sequence: TGCGCCAGCAGCTTCCAGCCGCACCCCAGGGGGGGTTCCTACAATGAGCAGTTCTTC. Translation gives CASSFQPHPRGGSYNEQFF.

This clonotype has ten or more counts. The rearrangement uses TRBV5-1 and TRBJ1-1; D call uncertain. V was shortened by 2 bases and J by 1 base, with 12 bases between the two germline ends. This CDR3 has 15 residues. Germline values: CDR1 SGHRS, CDR2 YFSETQ. The DNA for the CDR3 is TGCGCCAGCAGCTTTTCGTCGCTCAGGAACACTGAAGCTTTCTTT. Protein product: CASSFSSLRNTEAFF. Complete variable domain (other parts from reference TRBV5-1 and TRBJ1-1): KAGVTQTPRYLIKTRGQQVTLSCSPISGHRSVSWYQQTPGQGLQFLFEYFSETQRNKGNFPGRFSGRQFSNSRSEMNVSTLELGDSALYLCASSFSSLRNTEAFFGQGTRLTVV.

This clonotype was counted at least ten times. This rearrangement joins TRBV3-1 to TRBJ1-1, with D maybe TRBD1 (6 bases). The ends were cut back, 4 bases at V and 11 bases at J, with 14 bases in the middle. CDR3 size: 12 residues. CDR1 LGHDT and CDR2 YNNKEL come from the germline V gene (reference sequence). CDR3 nucleotide sequence: TGTGCCAGCAGCCGAGACAGGTTCCGGGCTTTCTTT. This encodes CASSRDRFRAFF.

J is TRBJ2-2 and V is TRBV7-6; TRBD2 aligns across 10 bases. V gave up 5 bases and J gave up 6 bases; unmatched junction bases: 9. From germline, CDR1 is SGHVS and CDR2 FNYEAQ. CDR3 length: 16 amino acids. The CDR3 is CASSPTSGTTPGELFF. The CDR3 nucleotides read TGTGCCAGCAGCCCTACTAGCGGGACCACTCCCGGGGAGCTGTTTTTT.

This clonotype was recorded at least ten times. The rearrangement joins TRBV24-1 to TRBJ2-1; perhaps TRBD1 as D (5 bases). Germline V gives CDR1 KGHDR, CDR2 SFDVKD. Trimming stripped 5 bases from V and 8 bases from J, with 9 bases between. The CDR3 consists of 12 residues. CDR3 bases: TGTGCCACCAGTGTCCTAGGGGATGAGCAGTTCTTC. It specifies CATSVLGDEQFF.

This clonotype was observed many times. V and J are TRBV4-1 and TRBJ1-5; possible D gene TRBD1, 5 bases. The germline V gene has CDR1 MGHRA and CDR2 YSYEKL. V dropped 3 bases and J dropped 0 bases, with 15 bases sitting between them. This CDR3 comprises 17 residues. The CDR3 DNA reads TGCGCCAGCAGCCATAGGGACGTACGTATTAGCAATCAGCCCCAGCATTTT. Its translation is CASSHRDVRISNQPQHF.

This clonotype occurred a few times. V usage is TRBV3-1 and J usage is TRBJ2-7; unclear D gene. The CDR3 loop spans 13 amino acids. Trimming removed 1 base at V and 3 bases at J, with 7 bases between. The germline gives CDR1 LGHDT, CDR2 YNNKEL (reference sequence). The CDR3 DNA reads as TGTGCCAGCAGCCAAGGTTGGGGCTACGAGCAGTACTTC. Its protein is CASSQGWGYEQYF.